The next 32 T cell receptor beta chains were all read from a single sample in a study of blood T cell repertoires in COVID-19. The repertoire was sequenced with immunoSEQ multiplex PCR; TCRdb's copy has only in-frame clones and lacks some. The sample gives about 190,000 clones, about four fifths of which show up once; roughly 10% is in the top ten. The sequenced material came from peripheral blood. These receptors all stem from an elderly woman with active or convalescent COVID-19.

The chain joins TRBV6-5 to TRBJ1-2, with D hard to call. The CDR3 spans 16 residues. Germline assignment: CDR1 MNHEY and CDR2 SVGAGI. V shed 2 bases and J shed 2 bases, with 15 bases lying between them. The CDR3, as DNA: TGTGCCAGCAGTTACAATTCCGGCAGGTGGAACTATGGCTACACCTTC. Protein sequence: CASSYNSGRWNYGYTF.

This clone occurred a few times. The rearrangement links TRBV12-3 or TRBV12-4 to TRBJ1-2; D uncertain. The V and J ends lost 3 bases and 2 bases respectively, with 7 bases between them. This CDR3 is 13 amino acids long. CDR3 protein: CASSFEANYGYTF. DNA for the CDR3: TGTGCCAGCAGTTTCGAAGCGAACTATGGCTACACCTTC.

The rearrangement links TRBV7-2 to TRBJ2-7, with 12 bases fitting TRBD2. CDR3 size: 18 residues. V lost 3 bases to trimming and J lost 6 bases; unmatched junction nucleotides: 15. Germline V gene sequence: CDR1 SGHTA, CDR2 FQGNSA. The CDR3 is CASSFVTSGGTGFFEQYF. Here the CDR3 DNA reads TGTGCCAGCAGCTTCGTGACTAGCGGGGGCACGGGGTTTTTCGAGCAGTACTTC.

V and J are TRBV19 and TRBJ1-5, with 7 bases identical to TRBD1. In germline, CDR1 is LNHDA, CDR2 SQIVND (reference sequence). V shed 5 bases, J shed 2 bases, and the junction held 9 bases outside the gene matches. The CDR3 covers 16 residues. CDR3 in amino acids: CASSPKGQFGNQPQHF. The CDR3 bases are TGTGCCAGTAGTCCCAAGGGACAGTTTGGCAATCAGCCCCAGCATTTT.

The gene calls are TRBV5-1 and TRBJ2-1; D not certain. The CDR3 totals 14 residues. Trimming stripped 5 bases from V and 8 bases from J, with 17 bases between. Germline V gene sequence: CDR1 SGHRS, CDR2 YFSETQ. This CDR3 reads CASSADPTADEQFF. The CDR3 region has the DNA TGCGCCAGCAGTGCTGATCCGACGGCGGATGAGCAGTTCTTC.

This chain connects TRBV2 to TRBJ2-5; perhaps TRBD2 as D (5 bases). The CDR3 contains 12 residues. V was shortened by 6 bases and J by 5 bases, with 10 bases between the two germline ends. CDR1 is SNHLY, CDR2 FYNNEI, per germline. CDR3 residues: CASRADGETQYF. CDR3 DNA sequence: TGTGCCAGCAGAGCGGACGGGGAGACCCAGTACTTC.

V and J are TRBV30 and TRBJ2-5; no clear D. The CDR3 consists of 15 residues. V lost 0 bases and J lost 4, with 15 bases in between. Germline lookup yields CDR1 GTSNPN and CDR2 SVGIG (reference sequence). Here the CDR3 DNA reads TGTGCCTGGAGTGTTGTGTCGGGTTTCGGAGAGACCCAGTACTTC. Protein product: CAWSVVSGFGETQYF. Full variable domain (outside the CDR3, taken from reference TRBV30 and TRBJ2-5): SQTIHQWPATLVQPVGSPLSLECTVEGTSNPNLYWYRQAAGRGLQLLFYSVGIGQISSEVPQNLSASRPQDRQFILSSKKLLLSDSGFYLCAWSVVSGFGETQYFGPGTRLLVL.

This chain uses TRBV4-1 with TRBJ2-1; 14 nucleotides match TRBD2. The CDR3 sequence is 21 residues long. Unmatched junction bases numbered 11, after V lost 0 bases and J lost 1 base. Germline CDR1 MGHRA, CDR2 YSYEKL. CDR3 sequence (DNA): TGCGCCAGCAGCCAAGATGAGGGTAGGGGACTAGCGGGAGAATCCTACAATGAGCAGTTCTTC. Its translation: CASSQDEGRGLAGESYNEQFF.

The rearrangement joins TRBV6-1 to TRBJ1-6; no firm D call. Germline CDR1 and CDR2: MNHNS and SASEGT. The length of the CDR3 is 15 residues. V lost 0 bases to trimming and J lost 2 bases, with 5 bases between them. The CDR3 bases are TGTGCCAGCAGTGAAGCGCCAGCCTATAATTCACCCCTCCACTTT. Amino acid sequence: CASSEAPAYNSPLHF.

The CDR3 DNA is TGTGCCAGCAGTCTCCGGGAGGAAGAGCAGTTCTTC. Translating gives CASSLREEEQFF. The chain links TRBV12-3 or TRBV12-4 to TRBJ2-1; 7 bases fit TRBD2. The CDR3 loop spans 12 amino acids. V lost 5 bases to trimming and J lost 10 bases; unmatched junction nucleotides: 5.

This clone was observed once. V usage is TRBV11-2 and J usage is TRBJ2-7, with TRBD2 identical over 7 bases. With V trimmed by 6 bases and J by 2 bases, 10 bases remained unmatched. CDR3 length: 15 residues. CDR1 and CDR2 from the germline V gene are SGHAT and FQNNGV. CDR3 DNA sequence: TGTGCCAGCAGAAGACCGGGACTAACCACCTACGAGCAGTACTTC. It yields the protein CASRRPGLTTYEQYF.

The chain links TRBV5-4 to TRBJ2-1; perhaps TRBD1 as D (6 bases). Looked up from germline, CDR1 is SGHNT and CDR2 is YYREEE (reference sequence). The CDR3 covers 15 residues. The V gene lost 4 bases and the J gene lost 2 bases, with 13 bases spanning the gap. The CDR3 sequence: CASSAKDRTYNEQFF. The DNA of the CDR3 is TGTGCCAGCAGCGCCAAGGACAGAACCTACAATGAGCAGTTCTTC.

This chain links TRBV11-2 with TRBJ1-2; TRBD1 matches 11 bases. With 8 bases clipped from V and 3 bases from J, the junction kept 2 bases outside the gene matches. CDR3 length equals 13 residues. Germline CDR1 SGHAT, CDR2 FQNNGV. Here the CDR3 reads CASGQGAYYGYTF. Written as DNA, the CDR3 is TGTGCCAGCGGACAGGGGGCGTACTATGGCTACACCTTC.

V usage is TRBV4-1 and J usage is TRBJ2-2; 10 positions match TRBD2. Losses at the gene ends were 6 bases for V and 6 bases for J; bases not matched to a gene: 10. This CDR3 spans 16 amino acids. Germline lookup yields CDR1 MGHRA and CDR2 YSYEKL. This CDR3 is CASSRYSSGSPGELFF. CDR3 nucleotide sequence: TGCGCCAGCAGTCGATATTCTAGCGGGAGTCCCGGGGAGCTGTTTTTT.

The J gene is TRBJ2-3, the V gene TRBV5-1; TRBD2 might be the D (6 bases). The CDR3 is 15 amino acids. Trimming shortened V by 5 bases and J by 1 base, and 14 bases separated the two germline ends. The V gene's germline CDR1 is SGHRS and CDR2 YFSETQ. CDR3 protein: CASRGGGGGTDTQYF. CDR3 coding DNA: TGCGCCAGCAGGGGTGGCGGAGGGGGCACAGATACGCAGTATTTT.

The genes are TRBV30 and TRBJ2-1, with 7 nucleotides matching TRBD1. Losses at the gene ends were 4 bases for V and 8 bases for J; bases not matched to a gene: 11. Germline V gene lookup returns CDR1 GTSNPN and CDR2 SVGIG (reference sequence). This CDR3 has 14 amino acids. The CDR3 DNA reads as TGTGCCTGGACCCTCCTAGGGACAGCCGATGAGCAGTTCTTC. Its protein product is CAWTLLGTADEQFF. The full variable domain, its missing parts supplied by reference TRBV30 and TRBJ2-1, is SQTIHQWPATLVQPVGSPLSLECTVEGTSNPNLYWYRQAAGRGLQLLFYSVGIGQISSEVPQNLSASRPQDRQFILSSKKLLLSDSGFYLCAWTLLGTADEQFFGPGTRLTVL.

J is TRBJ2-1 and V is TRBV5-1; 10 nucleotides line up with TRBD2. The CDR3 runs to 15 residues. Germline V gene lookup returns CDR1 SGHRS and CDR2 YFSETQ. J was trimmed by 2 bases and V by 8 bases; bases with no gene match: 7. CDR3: CASSRGTSAYNEQFF. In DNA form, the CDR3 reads TGCGCCAGTTCTAGGGGGACTAGCGCCTACAATGAGCAGTTCTTC.

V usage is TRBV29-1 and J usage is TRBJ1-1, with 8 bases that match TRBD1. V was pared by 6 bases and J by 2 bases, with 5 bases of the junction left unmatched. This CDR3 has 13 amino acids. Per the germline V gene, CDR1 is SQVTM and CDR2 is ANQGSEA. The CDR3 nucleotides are TGCAGCGTAATGACAGGGGCTAACACTGAAGCTTTCTTT. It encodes CSVMTGANTEAFF.

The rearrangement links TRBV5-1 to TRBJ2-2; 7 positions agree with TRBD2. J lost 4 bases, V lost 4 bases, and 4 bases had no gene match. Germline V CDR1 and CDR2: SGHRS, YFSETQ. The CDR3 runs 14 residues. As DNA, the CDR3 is TGCGCCAGCAGCCCTCAGCGGGGCACCGGGGAGCTGTTTTTT. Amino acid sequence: CASSPQRGTGELFF.

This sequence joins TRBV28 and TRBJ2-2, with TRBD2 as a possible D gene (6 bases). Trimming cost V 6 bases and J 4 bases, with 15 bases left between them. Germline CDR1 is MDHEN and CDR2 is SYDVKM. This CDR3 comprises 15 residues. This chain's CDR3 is CASRTGVRSTGELFF. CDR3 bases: TGTGCCAGCAGAACGGGGGTTCGCAGCACCGGGGAGCTGTTTTTT.

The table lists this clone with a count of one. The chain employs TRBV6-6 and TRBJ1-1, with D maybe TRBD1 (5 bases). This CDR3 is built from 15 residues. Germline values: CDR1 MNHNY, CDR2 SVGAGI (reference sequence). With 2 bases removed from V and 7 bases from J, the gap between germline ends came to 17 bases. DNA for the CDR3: TGTGCCAGCAGTTACCCGGGAGGGGTATCGAATGAAGCTTTCTTT. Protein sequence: CASSYPGGVSNEAFF.

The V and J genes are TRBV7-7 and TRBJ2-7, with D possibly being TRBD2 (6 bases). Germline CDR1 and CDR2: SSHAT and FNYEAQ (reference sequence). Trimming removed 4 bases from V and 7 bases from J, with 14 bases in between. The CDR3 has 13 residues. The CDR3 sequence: CASSSDPAGEQYF. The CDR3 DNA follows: TGTGCCAGCAGCTCGGACCCTGCGGGGGAGCAGTACTTC.

The CDR3 is CSVGDLAKNIQYF. The CDR3 DNA is TGCAGCGTTGGGGACTTAGCCAAAAACATTCAGTACTTC. The chain links TRBV29-1 to TRBJ2-4, with D tentatively TRBD2 (6 bases). CDR1 and CDR2 (germline): SQVTM, ANQGSEA. V was pared by 4 bases and J by 0 bases, with 7 bases between. This CDR3 contains 13 residues.

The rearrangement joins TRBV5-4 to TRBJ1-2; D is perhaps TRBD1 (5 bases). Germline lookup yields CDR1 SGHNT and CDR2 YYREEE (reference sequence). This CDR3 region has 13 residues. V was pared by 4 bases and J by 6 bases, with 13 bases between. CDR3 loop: CASSLLTEDGYTF. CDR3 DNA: TGTGCCAGCAGCCTATTGACAGAGGATGGCTACACCTTC.

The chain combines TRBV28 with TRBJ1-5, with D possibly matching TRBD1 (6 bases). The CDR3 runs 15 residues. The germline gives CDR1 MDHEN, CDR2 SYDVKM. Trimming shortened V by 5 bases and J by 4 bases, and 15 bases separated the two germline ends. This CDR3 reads CASSNSDSLNQPQHF. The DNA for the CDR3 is TGTGCCAGCAGTAACTCGGACAGCCTAAATCAGCCCCAGCATTTT.

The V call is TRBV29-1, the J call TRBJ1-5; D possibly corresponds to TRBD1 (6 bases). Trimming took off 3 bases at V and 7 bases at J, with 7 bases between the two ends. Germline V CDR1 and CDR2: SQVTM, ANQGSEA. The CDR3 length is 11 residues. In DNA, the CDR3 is TGCAGCGTTGATGGGGGCCAGCCCCAGCATTTT. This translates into CSVDGGQPQHF.

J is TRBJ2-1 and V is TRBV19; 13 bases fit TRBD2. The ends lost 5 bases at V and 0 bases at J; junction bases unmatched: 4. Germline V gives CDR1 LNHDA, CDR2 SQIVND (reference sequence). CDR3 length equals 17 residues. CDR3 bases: TGTGCCAGTAGTGGCCGGACTAGCGGGAGCTCCTACAATGAGCAGTTCTTC. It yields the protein CASSGRTSGSSYNEQFF.

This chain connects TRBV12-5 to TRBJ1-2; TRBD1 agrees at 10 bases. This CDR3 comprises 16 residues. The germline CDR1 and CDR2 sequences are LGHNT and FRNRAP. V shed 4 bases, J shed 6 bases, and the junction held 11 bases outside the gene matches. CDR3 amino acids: CASGSPSGQGLHGYTF. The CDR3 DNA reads TGTGCTAGTGGTTCCCCCTCGGGACAGGGGCTCCATGGCTACACCTTC.

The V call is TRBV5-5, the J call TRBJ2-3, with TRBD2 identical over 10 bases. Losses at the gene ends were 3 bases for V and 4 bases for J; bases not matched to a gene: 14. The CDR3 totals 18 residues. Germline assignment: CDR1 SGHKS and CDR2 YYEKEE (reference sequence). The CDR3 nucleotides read TGTGCCAGCAGCTCACCCAGCGGGAGGGCCATCAGGGCAGATACGCAGTATTTT. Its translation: CASSSPSGRAIRADTQYF. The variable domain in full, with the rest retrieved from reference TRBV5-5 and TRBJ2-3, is DAGVTQSPTHLIKTRGQQVTLRCSPISGHKSVSWYQQVLGQGPQFIFQYYEKEERGRGNFPDRFSARQFPNYSSELNVNALLLGDSALYLCASSSPSGRAIRADTQYFGPGTRLTVL.

Here the CDR3 DNA reads TGTGCCAGCAGCAAAGTGGCAGGCCGGGAGTTAGGCACTGAAGCTTTCTTT. Translated, it gives CASSKVAGRELGTEAFF. The chain is built from TRBV21-1 and TRBJ1-1. TRBV21-1 is classified as a pseudogene. CDR3 length: 17 amino acids.

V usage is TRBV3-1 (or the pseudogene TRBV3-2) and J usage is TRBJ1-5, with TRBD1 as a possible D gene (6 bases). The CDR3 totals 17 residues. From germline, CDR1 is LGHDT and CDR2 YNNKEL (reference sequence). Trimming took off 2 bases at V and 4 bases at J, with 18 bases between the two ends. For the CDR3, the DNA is TGTGCCAGCAGCCAAACCATGGGGGGGCCGGGGAATCAGCCCCAGCATTTT. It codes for CASSQTMGGPGNQPQHF.

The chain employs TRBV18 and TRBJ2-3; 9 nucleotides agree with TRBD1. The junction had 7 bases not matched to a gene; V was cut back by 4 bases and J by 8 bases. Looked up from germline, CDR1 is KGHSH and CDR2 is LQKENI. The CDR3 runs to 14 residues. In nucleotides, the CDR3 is TGTGCCAGCTCACTGACAGGGGGGTCTGTTACGCAGTATTTT. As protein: CASSLTGGSVTQYF.